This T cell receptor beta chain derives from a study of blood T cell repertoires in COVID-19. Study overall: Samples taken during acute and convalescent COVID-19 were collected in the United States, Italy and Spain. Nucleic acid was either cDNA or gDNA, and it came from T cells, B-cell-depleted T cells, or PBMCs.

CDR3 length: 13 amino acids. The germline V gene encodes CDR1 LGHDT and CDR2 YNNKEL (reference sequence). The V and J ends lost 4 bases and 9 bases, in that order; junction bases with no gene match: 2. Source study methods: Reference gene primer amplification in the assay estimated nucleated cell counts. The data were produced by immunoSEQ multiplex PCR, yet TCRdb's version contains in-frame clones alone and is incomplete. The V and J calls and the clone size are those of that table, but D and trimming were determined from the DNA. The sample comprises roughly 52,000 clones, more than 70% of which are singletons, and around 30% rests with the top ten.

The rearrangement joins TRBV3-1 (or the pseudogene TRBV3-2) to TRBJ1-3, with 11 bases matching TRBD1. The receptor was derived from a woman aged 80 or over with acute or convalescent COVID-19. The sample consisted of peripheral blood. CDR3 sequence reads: CASSPGTGGTIYF. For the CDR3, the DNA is TGTGCCAGCAGCCCCGGGACAGGGGGCACCATATATTTT.